This entry concerns a single T cell receptor (beta chain). Its antigen is still unknown. V lost 3 bases to trimming and J lost 2 bases, with 11 bases between them. Germline V CDR1 and CDR2: MRHNA, SNTAGT. This CDR3 comprises 16 residues. This record belongs to a study of OX40 agonist ivuxolimab in advanced cancers. Study-level background: Treatment of patients was with ivuxolimab, an agonistic anti-OX40 (CD134) antibody. Eligibility rules accepted prior anti-PD-1, anti-PD-L1 or anti-CTLA-4 therapy, and roughly 42% had some.

Some clones are missing from TCRdb's copy, which holds only in-frame ones; the method was immunoSEQ multiplex PCR. The sample includes tens of thousands of clones, around four fifths seen only once; the top ten take roughly 29%. Study-level findings and limits: Researchers did not establish what antigens the expanded peripheral T cells target. CD8+ T cells were the subset that, on average, had more expanded clones than CD4+.

This chain connects TRBV6-4 to TRBJ1-6, with no clear D. This receptor was obtained from an adult with an advanced solid tumor such as melanoma, head and neck, liver or kidney cancer. The source material was CD4+ or CD8+ T cells sorted from blood, sampled in a trial of the OX40 agonist ivuxolimab. CDR3 protein: CASSEYGGTYNSPLHF. In DNA form, the CDR3 reads TGTGCCAGCAGTGAATATGGAGGGACCTATAATTCACCCCTCCACTTT.